This TCR beta chain was profiled in a study of beta chain features in type 1 diabetes. Study-level points and caveats: The question left open here concerned HLA type influencing TCRB rearrangement.

This clone occurred once. Its antigen is undetermined. As every portion of the isolated RNA was reverse transcribed, the sequencing read expressed TCRB transcripts. Survey-depth immunoSEQ sequencing was used for stem cell-like memory T cells. Only in-frame clones appear in the TCRdb table, and some are missing; sequencing was by immunoSEQ multiplex PCR. This table has 35,000 to 50,000 clones, approximately 53% appearing once. The specimen sequenced was stem cell memory CD4+ T cells from blood. The clonotype originates from a woman aged 25-40 years in good health.

CDR3 in DNA: TGTGCCAGCGGCGGGCAGATGTACAATGAGCAGTTCTTC. Translation: CASGGQMYNEQFF. V usage is TRBV7-2 and J usage is TRBJ2-1; the D gene is possibly TRBD2 (5 bases). With 8 bases removed from V and 4 bases from J, the gap between germline ends came to 12 bases. Per the germline V gene, CDR1 is SGHTA and CDR2 is FQGNSA. CDR3 size: 13 residues.